The 30 T cell receptor beta chains in this list originate from one sample, sequenced in a study of lung T cells in sarcoidosis with Löfgren's syndrome. TCRdb re-called the reads with MiXCR, one entry per CDR3 protein. Found here are about 9,400 distinct CDR3 sequences, roughly 21% of them singletons; the top ten hold less than 9%. What was sequenced was CD4+ T cells from bronchoalveolar lavage. The receptors were sampled from a human donor with sarcoidosis (Löfgren's syndrome or another form), or a control subject (not recorded which).

This clonotype was picked up many times. The chain recombines TRBV4-3 with TRBJ2-2, with a tentative D call TRBD1 (6 bases). Per the germline V gene, CDR1 is LGHNA and CDR2 is YSLEER. V dropped 1 base and J dropped 0 bases, with 12 bases sitting between them. This CDR3 region has 17 residues. The DNA for the CDR3 is TGCGCCAGCAGCCAAGGTCCGGGACAAGCGAACACCGGGGAGCTGTTTTTT. Translation: CASSQGPGQANTGELFF.

In this sample, this clonotype turned up once. At one boundary the junction diverges from the germline segment, which might be a read error. The rearrangement joins TRBV27 to TRBJ2-1; TRBD1 aligns across 9 bases. CDR3 size: 17 residues. Germline-derived CDR1 and CDR2 are MNHEY and SMNVEV (reference sequence). For the CDR3, the DNA is TGTGCCAGCAGTTTAGGACAGGGGAATTGGTCTTACAATGAGCAGCTCTTC. Its translation is CASSLGQGNWSYNEQLF.

In regard to this clonotype: A read error may be the cause here, since a much bigger clone is one base away. V usage is TRBV25-1 and J usage is TRBJ2-7; no reliable D call. Looked up from germline, CDR1 is MGHDK and CDR2 is SYGVNS. The CDR3 is 18 amino acids. This CDR3 is CAGSEYGSRSSHGYEQYF. The CDR3 region has the DNA TGTGCCGGCAGTGAATACGGGTCTCGAAGCAGTCATGGGTACGAGCAGTACTTC.

Many counts were recorded for this clonotype. The rearrangement links TRBV4-2 to TRBJ1-2; possible D gene TRBD1, 5 bases. Trimming removed 5 bases at V and 2 bases at J, with 21 bases between. Germline loops: CDR1 LGHNA, CDR2 YNFKEQ. This CDR3 contains 17 residues. CDR3 sequence (DNA): TGTGCCAGCAGCGCCTCACATACCGGGGCCTTAAACTATGGCTACACCTTC. It is translated as CASSASHTGALNYGYTF.

With respect to this clonotype: It may be a read error: a sequence one base away is much more abundant. V gene TRBV27 combines with J gene TRBJ2-7, with 8 bases lining up with TRBD1. J was trimmed by 3 bases and V by 3 bases; bases with no gene match: 4. The CDR3 spans 14 residues. In germline, CDR1 is MNHEY, CDR2 SMNVEV (reference sequence). This CDR3 reads CASSFRDRCYEQYF. The CDR3 DNA reads as TGTGCCAGCAGTTTCCGGGACAGGTGCTACGAGCAGTACTTC.

This clonotype was observed at least ten times. V gene TRBV6-1 combines with J gene TRBJ1-2, with D unresolved. Germline values: CDR1 MNHNS, CDR2 SASEGT. CDR3 size: 14 residues. V was shortened by 6 bases and J by 3 bases, with 14 bases between the two germline ends. CDR3: CASRGSGVDYGYTF. The CDR3 coding sequence is TGTGCCAGCAGGGGCTCCGGGGTTGACTATGGCTACACCTTC.

This clonotype has ten or more counts. The chain has TRBV3-1 and TRBJ2-2; 10 positions agree with TRBD2. The CDR3 is made up of 15 amino acids. Germline CDR1 is LGHDT and CDR2 is YNNKEL (reference sequence). V gave up 2 bases and J gave up 3 bases; unmatched junction bases: 0. The DNA for the CDR3 is TGTGCCAGCAGCCAACTAGCGGGAGACACCGGGGAGCTGTTTTTT. Its translation is CASSQLAGDTGELFF.

This chain connects TRBV29-1 to TRBJ1-1; no firm D call. Germline V gives CDR1 SQVTM, CDR2 ANQGSEA. V dropped 3 bases and J dropped 0 bases, with 5 bases sitting between them. This CDR3 contains 12 residues. CDR3 DNA sequence: TGCAGCGTTGATGGGCTGAACACTGAAGCTTTCTTT. It codes for CSVDGLNTEAFF.

On this clonotype: With a much larger clone just one base away, this may be a read error. The V call is TRBV5-1, the J call TRBJ1-2; D perhaps matches TRBD1 (6 bases). Germline-derived CDR1 and CDR2 are SGHRS and YFSETQ. This CDR3 region has 14 residues. CDR3 nucleotides: TGCGCCGGCAGCTTGGCGGGGCAGGGGAGCGGCTACACCTTC. It translates to CAGSLAGQGSGYTF.

This clonotype ranks as large (0.1 to 1%). V is TRBV12-3 or TRBV12-4 and J is TRBJ1-1; no reliable D call. This CDR3 is 15 amino acids long. Trimming took 6 bases from V and 0 from J, leaving 14 bases between them. Here the CDR3 DNA reads TGTGCCAGCAGCCCACTCTTAGGGATGAACACTGAAGCTTTCTTT. This sequence encodes CASSPLLGMNTEAFF.

This clonotype was picked up many times. The gene calls are TRBV2 and TRBJ1-2; 8 nucleotides match TRBD1. The germline V gene encodes CDR1 SNHLY and CDR2 FYNNEI. After removal of 4 bases from V and 2 bases from J, the junction contained 3 bases not matched to a gene. The CDR3 loop spans 14 amino acids. CDR3 sequence: CASSAPGGNYGYTF. The CDR3 nucleotides read TGTGCCAGCAGTGCTCCAGGGGGCAACTATGGCTACACCTTC.

This clonotype counts as medium-sized. This sequence joins TRBV10-3 and TRBJ2-5; 7 nucleotides line up with TRBD1. V gave up 3 bases and J gave up 2 bases; unmatched junction bases: 6. CDR1 and CDR2 from the germline V gene are ENHRY and SYGVKD. The length of the CDR3 is 15 residues. CDR3 loop: CAISDSGTAQETQYF. The CDR3 nucleotides read TGTGCCATCAGTGACTCCGGGACAGCGCAAGAGACCCAGTACTTC.

This clonotype was recorded at least ten times. The chain joins TRBV18 to TRBJ2-5; 8 nucleotides match TRBD1. V lost 4 bases to trimming and J lost 4 bases; unmatched junction nucleotides: 8. There are 15 residues in the CDR3. Germline lookup yields CDR1 KGHSH and CDR2 LQKENI. The CDR3 here is CASSLRTGPVETQYF. The CDR3 DNA is TGTGCCAGCTCACTTCGGACAGGGCCGGTAGAGACCCAGTACTTC. Based on the CDR3 plus reference TRBV18 and TRBJ2-5, the full variable domain is NAGVMQNPRHLVRRRGQEARLRCSPMKGHSHVYWYRQLPEEGLKFMVYLQKENIIDESGMPKERFSAEFPKEGPSILRIQQVVRGDSAAYFCASSLRTGPVETQYFGPGTRLLVL.

This clonotype has ten or more counts. The chain uses TRBV6-6 and TRBJ1-2; TRBD1 aligns across 9 bases. Looked up from germline, CDR1 is MNHNY and CDR2 is SVGAGI (reference sequence). Losses at the gene ends were 1 base for V and 6 bases for J; bases not matched to a gene: 6. CDR3 size: 15 residues. CDR3: CASSYFHGTGNGYTF. In DNA, the CDR3 is TGTGCCAGCAGTTACTTCCACGGGACAGGGAATGGCTACACCTTC.

This sequence joins TRBV30 and TRBJ1-4; D is perhaps TRBD1 (6 bases). This CDR3 is built from 13 residues. The V end lost 4 bases, the J end lost 7 bases, and 13 bases lay between the germline ends. The V gene's germline CDR1 is GTSNPN and CDR2 SVGIG (reference sequence). The CDR3 DNA follows: TGTGCCTGGACTCTCGGACAGACTGAAAAACTGTTTTTT. Encoded protein: CAWTLGQTEKLFF.

This clonotype was seen a single time. Germline and junction disagree at one end, which may indicate a read error. This rearrangement joins TRBV7-6 to TRBJ2-3, with 12 nucleotides matching TRBD2. Germline CDR1 reads SGHVS; CDR2 reads FNYEAQ. There are 17 residues in the CDR3. CDR3 amino acids: CASSPAGTSGFPETQYF. CDR3 nucleotides: TGTGCCAGCAGCCCTGCCGGGACTAGCGGGTTCCCAGAAACGCAGTATTTT. The full variable domain, completed using reference TRBV7-6 and TRBJ2-3, is GAGVSQSPRYKVTKRGQDVALRCDPISGHVSLYWYRQALGQGPEFLTYFNYEAQQDKSGLPNDRFSAERPEGSISTLTIQRTEQRDSAMYRCASSPAGTSGFPETQYFGPGTRLTVL.

This clonotype is medium-sized in the sample. The chain carries TRBV27 and TRBJ2-3; D is unclear. V gave up 5 bases and J gave up 2 bases, with 11 bases separating them. Looked up from germline, CDR1 is MNHEY and CDR2 is SMNVEV (reference sequence). The CDR3 has 14 amino acids. CDR3 amino acids: CASSVGRPTDTQYF. CDR3 nucleotides: TGTGCCAGCAGTGTCGGGCGCCCCACAGATACGCAGTATTTT.

This clonotype was detected ten times or more. V usage is TRBV20-1 and J usage is TRBJ1-1; D remains ambiguous. Trimming shortened V by 6 bases and J by 2 bases, and 13 bases separated the two germline ends. Germline V gene data show CDR1 as DFQATT and CDR2 as SNEGSKA (reference sequence). The CDR3 is 13 residues long. CDR3 nucleotides: TGCAGTGCAATAGGGCGGGTAAACACTGAAGCTTTCTTT. This sequence encodes CSAIGRVNTEAFF.

This clonotype is deemed medium-sized. This rearrangement joins TRBV20-1 to TRBJ1-3; 7 nucleotides match TRBD1. With 3 bases clipped from V and 0 bases from J, the junction kept 14 bases outside the gene matches. The germline V gene encodes CDR1 DFQATT and CDR2 SNEGSKA (reference sequence). This CDR3 is 18 amino acids long. CDR3 DNA: TGCAGTGCTAGGAAAATCGGACAGGTTCACATCTCTGGAAACACCATATATTTT. This gives the protein CSARKIGQVHISGNTIYF.

Points on this clonotype: This may be a read error, as it is one base from a much larger clone. V and J are TRBV28 and TRBJ2-1; 8 nucleotides match TRBD2. CDR3 size: 15 residues. The germline gives CDR1 MDHEN, CDR2 SYDVKM. CDR3 nucleotide sequence: TGTGCCAGCAGTTCCGGGAGGGTTTTGGGCAATGAGCAGTCCTTC. Encoded protein: CASSSGRVLGNEQSF.

This clonotype was seen a handful of times. CDR3 protein: CASSLFSGPSYEQYF. The CDR3 bases are TGCGCCAGCAGCTTGTTTTCAGGACCATCCTACGAGCAGTACTTC. This chain connects TRBV5-1 to TRBJ2-7, with unresolved D. Germline CDR1 SGHRS, CDR2 YFSETQ. Trimming took 1 base from V and 1 from J, leaving 12 bases between them. The CDR3 sequence is 15 residues long.

To note about this clonotype: A read error may produce the germline difference seen at one junction end. The chain uses TRBV7-2 and TRBJ2-7; 8 bases align to TRBD2. Germline V lookup: CDR1 SGHTA, CDR2 FQGNSA. The CDR3 consists of 15 residues. The CDR3, as DNA: TGTGCCAGCAGCTTATCCAGCGGGAGCTCCTACGAGCAGCACTTC. Translated: CASSLSSGSSYEQHF.

By proportion, this clonotype is large. The rearrangement joins TRBV6-1 to TRBJ1-1, with unresolved D. This CDR3 is built from 12 residues. V was trimmed by 5 bases and J by 0 bases, leaving 4 bases between them. Germline CDR1 MNHNS, CDR2 SASEGT. CDR3 DNA sequence: TGTGCCAGCAGTCCGTTGAACACTGAAGCTTTCTTT. It yields the protein CASSPLNTEAFF.

Regarding this clonotype: Since a much larger clone is just one base distant, this may be a read error. V gene TRBV5-5 combines with J gene TRBJ1-1; D uncertain. The V end was cut by 2 bases, the J end by 7 bases, with 12 bases between. From germline, CDR1 is SGHKS and CDR2 YYEKEE (reference sequence). The CDR3 runs to 13 residues. CDR3 sequence reads: CASSFTEAVEAFF. The CDR3 coding sequence is TGTGCCAGCAGCTTCACAGAGGCCGTTGAAGCTTTCTTT.

This clonotype was counted many times. This rearrangement joins TRBV3-1 to TRBJ2-5; D uncertain. This CDR3 has 12 residues. Germline CDR1 LGHDT, CDR2 YNNKEL (reference sequence). Trimming left V 0 bases short and J 6 bases short, with 5 bases between. CDR3 residues: CASSQDRQTQYF. The CDR3 DNA sequence: TGTGCCAGCAGCCAAGATCGGCAGACCCAGTACTTC.

Comment on this clonotype: One end of the junction fails to match germline, which may point to a read error. The gene calls are TRBV30 and TRBJ1-1; D possibly corresponds to TRBD1 (6 bases). Germline lookup yields CDR1 GTSNPN and CDR2 SVGIG (reference sequence). This CDR3 has 16 residues. CDR3 amino acids: CAWRSGRAGANTEALF. In DNA form, the CDR3 reads TGTGCCTGGAGGAGTGGAAGGGCAGGGGCGAACACTGAAGCTCTCTTT.

This clonotype showed up many times. The rearrangement links TRBV18 to TRBJ2-2; 7 bases fit TRBD1. Per germline, CDR1 KGHSH and CDR2 LQKENI. J gave up 5 bases and V 4 bases, and 7 bases lay outside the gene matches. The CDR3 covers 15 residues. The CDR3 nucleotides are TGTGCCAGCTCACATCGGACAGGAGATACCGGGGAGCTGTTTTTT. It specifies CASSHRTGDTGELFF.

This clonotype was found many times. The rearrangement uses TRBV20-1 and TRBJ2-5; TRBD1 matches at 7 bases. From germline, CDR1 is DFQATT and CDR2 SNEGSKA (reference sequence). Losses at the gene ends were 4 bases for V and 5 bases for J; bases not matched to a gene: 7. This CDR3 is built from 13 residues. CDR3 coding DNA: TGCAGTGCTAATAGGGGGCTAGGGGAGACCCAGTACTTC. Its protein is CSANRGLGETQYF.

This clonotype has more than one count but fewer than ten. The gene calls are TRBV2 and TRBJ1-5, with unresolved D. Between the trimmed V and J ends, which lost 1 base and 6 bases, there was a span of 4 bases. CDR1 and CDR2 (germline): SNHLY, FYNNEI. There are 12 residues in the CDR3. CDR3 protein: CASSEGAQPQHF. The DNA of the CDR3 is TGTGCCAGCAGTGAAGGGGCTCAGCCCCAGCATTTT.

J is TRBJ2-1 and V is TRBV7-2; 7 bases line up with TRBD2. The germline CDR1 and CDR2 sequences are SGHTA and FQGNSA. V shed 10 bases, J shed 1 base, and the junction held 10 bases outside the gene matches. This CDR3 is built from 15 residues. The CDR3 bases are TGTGCCATCGGCCTGGGACTACCGTCCTACAATGAGCAGTTCTTC. This gives the protein CAIGLGLPSYNEQFF.